The next 12 T cell receptor beta chains were all read from a single sample in a study of CD8 T cells in ankylosing spondylitis. From the 5' RACE reads, TCRdb called clonotypes with MiXCR, one entry per CDR3 protein. The sample records 30,000 or so distinct CDR3 sequences, about 5.6% being singletons. The sequencing sample was made of blood, either unsorted or a sorted T cell fraction (not recorded which). The receptors derive from a female donor with ankylosing spondylitis or in good health (not recorded which).

The sample holds many counts of this clonotype. This rearrangement joins TRBV9 to TRBJ1-4; D is possibly TRBD1 (5 bases). Germline V CDR1 and CDR2: SGDLS, YYNGEE. V lost 1 base and J lost 1, with 5 bases in between. The CDR3 runs to 14 residues. CDR3 residues: CASSVQGTNEKLFF. In DNA form, the CDR3 reads TGTGCCAGCAGCGTACAGGGAACTAATGAAAAACTGTTTTTT.

The rearrangement uses TRBV9 and TRBJ2-3, with TRBD2 as a possible D gene (6 bases). Germline V gives CDR1 SGDLS, CDR2 YYNGEE. V lost 2 bases and J lost 0, with 7 bases in between. This CDR3 is 14 amino acids long. This CDR3 is CASSVRGSTDTQYF. As DNA, the CDR3 is TGTGCCAGCAGCGTTCGGGGGAGCACAGATACGCAGTATTTT.

This clonotype was picked up many times. This chain links TRBV9 with TRBJ2-5; D may be TRBD1 (5 bases). The CDR3 has 15 amino acids. The germline V and J ends were trimmed by 2 bases and 1 base, with 12 bases remaining between them. From germline, CDR1 is SGDLS and CDR2 YYNGEE. CDR3 sequence reads: CASSVRAGFQETQYF. The DNA for the CDR3 is TGTGCCAGCAGCGTTCGGGCAGGGTTCCAAGAGACCCAGTACTTC.

V usage is TRBV9 and J usage is TRBJ2-7; TRBD2 might be the D (6 bases). The CDR3 loop spans 15 amino acids. V was clipped by 0 bases and J by 10 bases, with 20 bases between them. Germline lookup yields CDR1 SGDLS and CDR2 YYNGEE. The CDR3, as DNA: TGTGCCAGCAGCGTAGCGGGGGAAGAAAGCGCCGTTCAGTACTTC. Translating it yields CASSVAGEESAVQYF.

This clonotype was picked up many times. The chain couples TRBV7-2 to TRBJ2-1, with no clear D. The CDR3 spans 14 residues. Germline assignment: CDR1 SGHTA and CDR2 FQGNSA. V lost 5 bases and J lost 0, with 8 bases in between. CDR3 in amino acids: CASSQDISYNEQFF. CDR3 bases: TGTGCCAGCAGCCAAGACATCTCCTACAATGAGCAGTTCTTC.

This clonotype was counted at least ten times. The rearrangement uses TRBV9 and TRBJ2-1; either TRBD1 or TRBD2 may supply D (5 bases each). This CDR3 spans 20 amino acids. Deletions cut 3 bases from V and 0 bases from J, with 25 bases between. Germline CDR1 reads SGDLS; CDR2 reads YYNGEE. The CDR3 region is CASSARDYPSGTRSYNEQFF. CDR3 DNA sequence: TGTGCCAGCAGCGCCCGCGACTACCCAAGTGGGACCCGCTCCTACAATGAGCAGTTCTTC. The complete variable domain, with remaining parts taken from reference TRBV9 and TRBJ2-1, reads DSGVTQTPKHLITATGQRVTLRCSPRSGDLSVYWYQQSLDQGLQFLIQYYNGEERAKGNILERFSAQQFPDLHSELNLSSLELGDSALYFCASSARDYPSGTRSYNEQFFGPGTRLTVL.

The rearrangement links TRBV9 to TRBJ2-5, with D hard to call. Deletions cut 4 bases from V and 5 bases from J, with 12 bases between. Per the germline V gene, CDR1 is SGDLS and CDR2 is YYNGEE. The CDR3 covers 13 residues. This chain's CDR3 is CASSTYISETQYF. The CDR3 DNA sequence: TGTGCCAGCAGCACGTATATTTCCGAGACCCAGTACTTC.

This clonotype showed up just a few times. The chain uses TRBV9 and TRBJ2-2, with 8 bases identical to TRBD2. V lost 3 bases and J lost 4; bases outside the gene matches: 5. The CDR3 is 15 amino acids. Germline loops: CDR1 SGDLS, CDR2 YYNGEE. The CDR3 spells CASSAFGGGTGELFF. In DNA, the CDR3 is TGTGCCAGCAGCGCCTTCGGGGGGGGCACCGGGGAGCTGTTTTTT.

In its sample, this clonotype was seen many times. The chain recombines TRBV9 with TRBJ2-2, with D maybe TRBD1 (5 bases). CDR1 is SGDLS, CDR2 YYNGEE, per germline. With 4 bases removed from V and 5 bases from J, the gap between germline ends came to 15 bases. The CDR3 has 15 residues. CDR3 in amino acids: CASSRDTGWTGELFF. The CDR3, as DNA: TGTGCCAGCAGCAGAGACACAGGATGGACCGGGGAGCTGTTTTTT.

This clonotype was seen many times. V is TRBV9 and J is TRBJ2-1; the D is unclear. Trimming pared 7 bases from V and 4 bases from J, leaving 24 bases between. Germline V CDR1 and CDR2: SGDLS, YYNGEE. The CDR3 length is 17 residues. As DNA, the CDR3 is TGTGCCAGCGGCTCCCAGCCCCACGGACCCGTTTACAATGAGCAGTTCTTC. It is translated as CASGSQPHGPVYNEQFF.

There are many counts of this clonotype. V usage is TRBV9 and J usage is TRBJ1-6; D is unresolved. V lost 0 bases and J 0 bases, leaving 13 bases between the germline ends. The CDR3 covers 18 residues. Germline loops: CDR1 SGDLS, CDR2 YYNGEE. CDR3 DNA sequence: TGTGCCAGCAGCGTAGCCCCTCAGGCCAGCTCCTATAATTCACCCCTCCACTTT. It specifies CASSVAPQASSYNSPLHF.

This clonotype was counted many times. The chain employs TRBV9 and TRBJ2-3; 14 positions agree with TRBD2. Germline CDR1 SGDLS, CDR2 YYNGEE. CDR3 length equals 15 residues. After removal of 5 bases from V and 5 bases from J, the junction contained 4 bases not matched to a gene. The chain's CDR3 is CASSGGTSGGDTQYF. The CDR3 DNA follows: TGTGCCAGCAGTGGAGGGACTAGCGGGGGAGATACGCAGTATTTT.